Sequencing of this T cell receptor (beta chain) was carried out in a study of T cell responses to AZD1222 COVID-19 vaccine. The assay was immunoSEQ multiplex PCR, and TCRdb's table has in-frame clones only and misses some. The table has some 150,000 clones, about 85% seen once. General study findings and limits: At study baseline, merely more than 5 AZD1222 recipients were seropositive. Regions left unmutated in variants are reportedly the target of nearly half of spike-specific TCRs. Spike-specific TCRs gained breadth and depth after people received two AZD1222 doses. In all cases, repertoires were sampled only after the peak T cell response.

Regarding this clone: Its target is not known.

V lost 4 bases and J lost 0; bases outside the gene matches: 9. Germline loops: CDR1 MNHNS, CDR2 SASEGT. The CDR3 is 18 residues long. Sequencing was performed on peripheral blood, taken after recovery from COVID-19. This TCR was sampled from an adult who had recovered from COVID-19. V is TRBV6-1 and J is TRBJ1-5; 10 bases fit TRBD1. CDR3: CASSGRQGALDSNQPQHF. CDR3 DNA: TGTGCCAGCAGTGGGAGACAGGGGGCCCTTGATAGCAATCAGCCCCAGCATTTT.